These T cell receptor beta chains were read from a single sample in a study of T cell responses to AZD1222 COVID-19 vaccine. TCRdb's table, derived via immunoSEQ multiplex PCR, lists solely in-frame clones and lacks some. Of about 90,000 clones in the sample, approximately 89% are singletons; the top ten hold around 15%. Sequencing used peripheral blood, obtained on day 0 of AZD1222 vaccination. These receptors were collected from an adult in good health. Each CDR3 is given with its conserved first and last residue. A D gene is named only where the DNA matches it firmly. Part of the rows lack a size; the others show once, few, many or a class for expanded clones.

j_gene: TRBJ1-2; v_gene: TRBV7-2; d_gene: NA; abundance: NA; CDR3aa: CASSLSGLPYGYTF; CDR3nt: TGTGCCAGCAGCTTATCAGGGCTCCCCTATGGCTACACCTTC
j_gene: TRBJ2-7; v_gene: TRBV28; d_gene: NA; abundance: NA; CDR3aa: CASRGSGVYYEQYF; CDR3nt: TGTGCCAGCAGAGGTAGCGGTGTATACTACGAGCAGTACTTC
j_gene: TRBJ1-1; v_gene: TRBV6-4; d_gene: TRBD1; abundance: NA; CDR3aa: CASARDRNTEAFF; CDR3nt: TGTGCCAGCGCCCGGGACAGGAACACTGAAGCTTTCTTT
j_gene: TRBJ2-7; v_gene: TRBV5-1; d_gene: NA; abundance: few; CDR3aa: CASSLWASYEQYF; CDR3nt: TGCGCCAGCAGCTTGTGGGCCTCCTACGAGCAGTACTTC
j_gene: TRBJ1-1; v_gene: TRBV28; d_gene: NA; abundance: NA; CDR3aa: CASETPNTEAFF; CDR3nt: TGTGCCAGCGAGACACCGAACACTGAAGCTTTCTTT
j_gene: TRBJ1-4; v_gene: TRBV3-1/TRBV3-2; d_gene: TRBD1; abundance: NA; CDR3aa: CASSQGRGRGEKLFF; CDR3nt: TGTGCCAGCAGCCAGGGTAGGGGGCGCGGCGAAAAACTGTTTTTT
j_gene: TRBJ2-3; v_gene: TRBV7-9; d_gene: NA; abundance: NA; CDR3aa: CASSLGEGHFYRQYF; CDR3nt: TGTGCCAGCAGCTTAGGGGAAGGACACTTTTATAGGCAGTATTTT
j_gene: TRBJ1-1; v_gene: TRBV19; d_gene: NA; abundance: NA; CDR3aa: CASSPDPTEAFF; CDR3nt: TGTGCCAGTAGCCCTGATCCCACTGAAGCTTTCTTT
j_gene: TRBJ1-1; v_gene: TRBV13; d_gene: NA; abundance: NA; CDR3aa: CASSLGLWDGEAFF; CDR3nt: TGTGCCAGCAGCTTAGGCCTCTGGGATGGGGAAGCTTTCTTT
j_gene: TRBJ2-3; v_gene: TRBV3-1/TRBV3-2; d_gene: NA; abundance: NA; CDR3aa: CASSQAATGAIGGRTDTQYF; CDR3nt: TGTGCCAGCAGCCAAGCTGCGACAGGGGCTATAGGCGGGAGAACAGATACGCAGTATTTT
j_gene: TRBJ2-2; v_gene: TRBV29-1; d_gene: NA; abundance: NA; CDR3aa: CSAGGGLDTGELFF; CDR3nt: TGCAGCGCCGGAGGGGGATTGGACACCGGGGAGCTGTTTTTT
j_gene: TRBJ1-1; v_gene: TRBV6-4; d_gene: TRBD1; abundance: NA; CDR3aa: CASSWTGNRNTEAFF; CDR3nt: TGTGCCAGTTCTTGGACAGGGAATAGGAACACTGAAGCTTTCTTT
j_gene: TRBJ1-5; v_gene: TRBV3-1/TRBV3-2; d_gene: NA; abundance: NA; CDR3aa: CASSQGGQPQHF; CDR3nt: TGTGCCAGCAGCCAAGGGGGCCAGCCCCAGCATTTT